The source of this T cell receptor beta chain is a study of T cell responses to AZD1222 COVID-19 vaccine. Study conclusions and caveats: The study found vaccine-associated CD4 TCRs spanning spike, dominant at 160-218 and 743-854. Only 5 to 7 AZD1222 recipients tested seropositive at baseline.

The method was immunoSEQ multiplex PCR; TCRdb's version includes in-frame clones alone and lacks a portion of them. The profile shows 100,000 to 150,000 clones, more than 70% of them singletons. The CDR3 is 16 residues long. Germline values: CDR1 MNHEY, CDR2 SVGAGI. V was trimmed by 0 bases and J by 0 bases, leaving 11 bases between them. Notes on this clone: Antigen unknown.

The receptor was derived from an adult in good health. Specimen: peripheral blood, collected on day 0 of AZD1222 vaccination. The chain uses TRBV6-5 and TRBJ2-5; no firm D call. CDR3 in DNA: TGTGCCAGCAGTTACTCGGGGTTTCAGTACCAAGAGACCCAGTACTTC. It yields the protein CASSYSGFQYQETQYF.